What follows are 27 T cell receptor beta chains derived from one specimen sequenced in a study of blood T cell repertoires in COVID-19. Sequencing was performed with immunoSEQ multiplex PCR; in TCRdb, only in-frame clones are kept and a portion is missing. The sample carries 150,000 to 200,000 clones, roughly 80% recorded once. Sequencing used peripheral blood. The receptors originated from a man aged 55 to 70 with active or convalescent COVID-19.

The chain has TRBV7-2 and TRBJ2-1; D might be TRBD1 (5 bases). Germline CDR1 and CDR2: SGHTA and FQGNSA. With 1 base removed from V and 5 bases from J, the gap between germline ends came to 15 bases. The CDR3 consists of 16 residues. The chain's CDR3 is CASSLVPKGVDNEQFF. The CDR3 DNA sequence: TGTGCCAGCAGCTTAGTGCCCAAAGGGGTCGACAATGAGCAGTTCTTC.

In nucleotides, the CDR3 is TGTGCCAGCAGCTGGGGGGGCTCCTACGAGCAGTACTTC. Its protein product is CASSWGGSYEQYF. The chain uses TRBV9 and TRBJ2-7; 7 nucleotides line up with TRBD2. The germline gives CDR1 SGDLS, CDR2 YYNGEE. CDR3 length equals 13 residues. Trimming at V came to 4 bases and at J to 0 bases, leaving 1 base not matched to a gene.

This clone was recorded once. This chain uses TRBV5-1 with TRBJ2-5, with D perhaps matching TRBD2 (7 bases). The V gene's germline CDR1 is SGHRS and CDR2 YFSETQ. V was cut by 4 bases and J by 1 base, with 11 bases left in between. The CDR3 covers 14 residues. CDR3 sequence: CASSGGGGQETQYF. CDR3 bases: TGCGCCAGCAGCGGGGGAGGGGGCCAAGAGACCCAGTACTTC.

The J gene is TRBJ2-1, the V gene TRBV29-1; 8 positions agree with TRBD2. Trimming took 5 bases from V and 1 from J; bases not matched to a gene: 16. From germline, CDR1 is SQVTM and CDR2 ANQGSEA. The CDR3 totals 18 residues. The CDR3 reads CSVFSLAEGGISYNEQFF. In DNA form, the CDR3 reads TGCAGCGTTTTCTCACTAGCGGAGGGGGGAATATCCTACAATGAGCAGTTCTTC.

This clone has at least ten counts. The J gene is TRBJ1-1, the V gene TRBV14; D is unresolved. Germline V CDR1 and CDR2: SGHDN, FVKESK. The CDR3 has 14 residues. Trimming removed 1 base from V and 1 base from J, with 7 bases in between. Written as DNA, the CDR3 is TGTGCCAGCAGCCAAGTCCGAGAGAACACTGAAGCTTTCTTT. Encoded protein: CASSQVRENTEAFF.

This chain links TRBV10-3 with TRBJ1-2, with 7 bases matching TRBD1. The CDR3 contains 14 residues. Losses at the gene ends were 10 bases for V and 5 bases for J; bases not matched to a gene: 13. Germline-derived CDR1 and CDR2 are ENHRY and SYGVKD. The CDR3 nucleotides read TGTGCCAGCGGCCGGGGGACAGCCCCTTATGGCTACACCTTC. Translating gives CASGRGTAPYGYTF.

This chain links TRBV5-1 with TRBJ2-7; 14 bases agree with TRBD2. The CDR3 has 17 residues. Germline CDR1 and CDR2: SGHRS and YFSETQ. V was pared by 0 bases and J by 0 bases, with 2 bases of the junction left unmatched. CDR3 region: CASSLGGTSGSSYEQYF. The CDR3 DNA reads TGCGCCAGCAGCTTGGGAGGGACTAGCGGGAGCTCCTACGAGCAGTACTTC. The whole variable domain, remainder taken from reference TRBV5-1 and TRBJ2-7, is KAGVTQTPRYLIKTRGQQVTLSCSPISGHRSVSWYQQTPGQGLQFLFEYFSETQRNKGNFPGRFSGRQFSNSRSEMNVSTLELGDSALYLCASSLGGTSGSSYEQYFGPGTRLTVT.

This clone was detected only once. The chain carries TRBV5-1 and TRBJ2-7, with a weak D call TRBD2 (7 bases). Germline V gene data show CDR1 as SGHRS and CDR2 as YFSETQ. Trimming pared 0 bases from V and 3 bases from J, leaving 13 bases between. This CDR3 has 15 residues. The chain's CDR3 is CASSLVVGGVYEQYF. DNA of the CDR3: TGCGCCAGCAGCTTGGTGGTAGGGGGGGTCTACGAGCAGTACTTC.

V is TRBV5-6 and J is TRBJ2-2; weak D call: TRBD1 (5 bases). The germline V and J ends were trimmed by 4 bases and 1 base, with 11 bases remaining between them. The CDR3 runs 15 residues. Germline V gene sequence: CDR1 SGHDT, CDR2 YYEEEE. The CDR3 region is CASSRQSMNTGELFF. The CDR3 bases are TGTGCCAGCAGCCGACAGAGCATGAACACCGGGGAGCTGTTTTTT.

V gene TRBV19 combines with J gene TRBJ1-2, with D possibly being TRBD1 (6 bases). The germline CDR1 and CDR2 sequences are LNHDA and SQIVND (reference sequence). The CDR3 length is 17 residues. V dropped 6 bases and J dropped 6 bases, with 26 bases sitting between them. CDR3 bases: TGTGCCAGTAGCCCATGGGGCAGGGGCAGTAATGTGGATGGCTACACCTTC. Protein product: CASSPWGRGSNVDGYTF.

The DNA for the CDR3 is TGTGCCAGTAGTGTACAGGGTCCTGGCTACACCTTC. Protein: CASSVQGPGYTF. The chain has TRBV19 and TRBJ1-2; a possible D gene is TRBD1 (6 bases). Between the trimmed V and J ends, which lost 5 bases and 7 bases, there was a span of 11 bases. CDR3 length equals 12 residues. Germline V gives CDR1 LNHDA, CDR2 SQIVND (reference sequence).

The sample holds one count of this clone. The gene calls are TRBV12-3 or TRBV12-4 and TRBJ2-7, with D possibly matching TRBD1 (6 bases). The CDR3 has 13 residues. Trimming cost V 6 bases and J 5 bases, with 14 bases left between them. The CDR3 here is CASSSINRDEQYF. In DNA, the CDR3 is TGTGCCAGCAGCTCCATTAACAGGGACGAGCAGTACTTC.

This chain uses TRBV27 with TRBJ1-5, with D unresolved. CDR1 MNHEY and CDR2 SMNVEV come from the germline V gene (reference sequence). CDR3 length equals 15 residues. V gave up 5 bases and J gave up 4 bases, with 15 bases separating them. CDR3 loop: CASSMTRAGNQPQHF. As DNA, the CDR3 is TGTGCCAGCAGTATGACCCGGGCGGGAAATCAGCCCCAGCATTTT.

This clone was seen only once. J is TRBJ2-5 and V is TRBV15, with TRBD1 identical over 7 bases. The CDR3 contains 13 residues. Germline V gene sequence: CDR1 LNHNV, CDR2 YYDKDF (reference sequence). Losses at the gene ends were 7 bases for V and 2 bases for J; bases not matched to a gene: 4. CDR3 region: CATTGTVQETQYF. CDR3 nucleotides: TGTGCCACCACGGGGACAGTGCAAGAGACCCAGTACTTC.

The rearrangement joins TRBV5-1 to TRBJ2-3; possibly TRBD1 for D (6 bases). The CDR3 consists of 14 residues. Trimming cost V 6 bases and J 0 bases, with 11 bases left between them. The germline V gene has CDR1 SGHRS and CDR2 YFSETQ. The CDR3 loop is CASTRTESTDTQYF. CDR3 nucleotide sequence: TGCGCCAGCACCCGGACAGAAAGCACAGATACGCAGTATTTT. The complete variable domain, with remaining parts taken from reference TRBV5-1 and TRBJ2-3, reads KAGVTQTPRYLIKTRGQQVTLSCSPISGHRSVSWYQQTPGQGLQFLFEYFSETQRNKGNFPGRFSGRQFSNSRSEMNVSTLELGDSALYLCASTRTESTDTQYFGPGTRLTVL.

This chain links TRBV7-2 with TRBJ2-7; TRBD2 matches 9 bases. The CDR3 length is 15 residues. CDR1 is SGHTA and CDR2 is FQGNSA in the germline V gene. The ends lost 5 bases at V and 4 bases at J; junction bases unmatched: 9. For the CDR3, the DNA is TGTGCCAGCAGCCCGTCTAGCGGGACGGGGTACGAGCAGTACTTC. Residues: CASSPSSGTGYEQYF.

In this sample, this clone turned up a few times. The rearrangement uses TRBV27 and TRBJ2-2; D uncertain. The V gene lost 9 bases and the J gene lost 0 bases, with 8 bases spanning the gap. This CDR3 comprises 13 residues. Germline V gives CDR1 MNHEY, CDR2 SMNVEV (reference sequence). CDR3 sequence: CASGPTNTGELFF. CDR3 nucleotide sequence: TGTGCCAGTGGGCCCACGAACACCGGGGAGCTGTTTTTT.

CDR3: CSAEKETQYF. Written as DNA, the CDR3 is TGCAGTGCTGAGAAAGAGACCCAGTACTTC. This chain connects TRBV20-1 to TRBJ2-5; D remains ambiguous. Trimming stripped 5 bases from V and 3 bases from J, with 4 bases between. In germline, CDR1 is DFQATT, CDR2 SNEGSKA (reference sequence). The CDR3 is 10 residues long.

The rearrangement joins TRBV19 to TRBJ2-1, with D possibly TRBD2 on 6 matching bases. This CDR3 has 12 amino acids. The V end was cut by 5 bases, the J end by 4 bases, with 6 bases between. Germline loops: CDR1 LNHDA, CDR2 SQIVND (reference sequence). The CDR3: CASSRGYNEQFF. The DNA of the CDR3 is TGTGCCAGTAGTCGGGGGTACAATGAGCAGTTCTTC.

This clone was observed a handful of times. The gene calls are TRBV6-5 and TRBJ2-7; a possible D gene is TRBD1 (6 bases). Germline V gene sequence: CDR1 MNHEY, CDR2 SVGAGI. This CDR3 comprises 14 residues. V was clipped by 7 bases and J by 4 bases, with 17 bases between them. Here the CDR3 DNA reads TGTGCCAGCACCCTCGGGTGGGGGCCTTACGAGCAGTACTTC. It is translated as CASTLGWGPYEQYF.

This clone was observed a handful of times. This chain joins TRBV2 and TRBJ2-1; D may be TRBD1 (6 bases). Per the germline V gene, CDR1 is SNHLY and CDR2 is FYNNEI. Between the trimmed V and J ends, which lost 3 bases and 12 bases, there was a span of 9 bases. The CDR3 is 11 amino acids. In DNA, the CDR3 is TGTGCCAGCAGTGAGGAACAGGGGCAGTTCTTC. Translating gives CASSEEQGQFF.

The V and J genes are TRBV15 and TRBJ1-2; 7 bases fit TRBD1. The J segment lost 2 bases and the V segment lost 1 base, leaving 7 bases of the junction unmatched. Per the germline V gene, CDR1 is LNHNV and CDR2 is YYDKDF (reference sequence). There are 16 residues in the CDR3. The CDR3 spells CATSRGAGGRNYGYTF. In DNA form, the CDR3 reads TGTGCCACCAGCAGAGGGGCAGGGGGGAGGAACTATGGCTACACCTTC. The whole variable domain, remainder taken from reference TRBV15 and TRBJ1-2, is DAMVIQNPRYQVTQFGKPVTLSCSQTLNHNVMYWYQQKSSQAPKLLFHYYDKDFNNEADTPDNFQSRRPNTSFCFLDIRSPGLGDTAMYLCATSRGAGGRNYGYTFGSGTRLTVV.

The table lists this clone with a few counts. The gene calls are TRBV9 and TRBJ1-2; 9 nucleotides line up with TRBD1. The germline gives CDR1 SGDLS, CDR2 YYNGEE. Unmatched junction bases numbered 10, after V lost 7 bases and J lost 6 bases. The CDR3 spans 14 residues. The CDR3 nucleotides read TGTGCCAGCGCGCGGACAGGGGAAGGGGATGGCTACACCTTC. As protein: CASARTGEGDGYTF.

V gene TRBV11-2 combines with J gene TRBJ1-2; D is uncertain. With 5 bases removed from V and 4 bases from J, the gap between germline ends came to 8 bases. Germline loops: CDR1 SGHAT, CDR2 FQNNGV. This CDR3 has 12 amino acids. The CDR3 loop reads CASSPGSYGYTF. CDR3 bases: TGTGCCAGCAGCCCGGGGAGCTATGGCTACACCTTC.

This CDR3 reads CASSPGGAPSNYGYTF. The CDR3 nucleotides read TGTGCCAGCAGTCCGGGGGGGGCCCCGTCTAACTATGGCTACACCTTC. This chain links TRBV28 with TRBJ1-2; possibly TRBD1 for D (6 bases). Between the trimmed V and J ends, which lost 5 bases and 0 bases, there was a span of 16 bases. The CDR3 contains 16 residues. The germline V gene encodes CDR1 MDHEN and CDR2 SYDVKM.

The genes are TRBV11-3 and TRBJ2-7, with TRBD2 identical over 9 bases. CDR1 and CDR2 (germline): SGHNT, YENEEA. Trimming took 4 bases from V and 6 from J; bases not matched to a gene: 7. CDR3 length: 14 amino acids. The CDR3 sequence is CASSSTSGALEQYF. The CDR3, as DNA: TGTGCCAGCAGCTCGACTAGCGGAGCCCTCGAGCAGTACTTC.

The gene calls are TRBV5-4 and TRBJ1-1; the D gene is possibly TRBD1 (6 bases). Trimming removed 4 bases from V and 0 bases from J, with 22 bases in between. Germline V gene sequence: CDR1 SGHNT, CDR2 YYREEE (reference sequence). The CDR3 consists of 18 residues. For the CDR3, the DNA is TGTGCCAGCAGCCCCCCCGGCGTGCCGACAGGAGTGAACACTGAAGCTTTCTTT. Its translation is CASSPPGVPTGVNTEAFF.